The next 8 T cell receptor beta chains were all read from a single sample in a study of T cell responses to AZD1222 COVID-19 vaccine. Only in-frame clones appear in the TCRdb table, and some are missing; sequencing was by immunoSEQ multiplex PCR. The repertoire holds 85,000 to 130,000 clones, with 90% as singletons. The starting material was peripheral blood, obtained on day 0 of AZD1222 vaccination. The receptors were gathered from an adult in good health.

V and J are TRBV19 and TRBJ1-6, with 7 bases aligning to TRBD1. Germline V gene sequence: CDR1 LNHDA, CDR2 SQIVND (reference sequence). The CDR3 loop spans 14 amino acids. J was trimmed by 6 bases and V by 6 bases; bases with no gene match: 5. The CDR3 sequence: CASRQGQRNSPLHF. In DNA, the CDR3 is TGTGCCAGTAGACAGGGGCAGCGTAATTCACCCCTCCACTTT.

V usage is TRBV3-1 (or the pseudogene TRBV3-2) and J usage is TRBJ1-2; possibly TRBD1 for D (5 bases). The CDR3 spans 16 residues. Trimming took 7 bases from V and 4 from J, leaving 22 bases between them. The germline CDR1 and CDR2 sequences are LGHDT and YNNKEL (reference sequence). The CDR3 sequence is CASTRGLQGIIYGYTF. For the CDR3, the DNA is TGTGCCAGCACCCGAGGGCTCCAGGGAATTATCTATGGCTACACCTTC.

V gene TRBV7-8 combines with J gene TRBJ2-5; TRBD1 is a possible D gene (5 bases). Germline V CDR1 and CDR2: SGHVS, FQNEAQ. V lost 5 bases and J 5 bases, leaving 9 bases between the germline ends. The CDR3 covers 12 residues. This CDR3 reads CASSPGKETQYF. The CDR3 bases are TGTGCCAGCAGCCCAGGGAAGGAGACCCAGTACTTC.

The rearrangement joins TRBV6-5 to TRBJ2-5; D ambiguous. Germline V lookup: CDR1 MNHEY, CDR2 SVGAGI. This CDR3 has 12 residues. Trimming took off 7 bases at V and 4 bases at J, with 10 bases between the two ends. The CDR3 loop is CASISEGETQYF. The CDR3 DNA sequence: TGTGCCAGCATCTCCGAAGGAGAGACCCAGTACTTC.

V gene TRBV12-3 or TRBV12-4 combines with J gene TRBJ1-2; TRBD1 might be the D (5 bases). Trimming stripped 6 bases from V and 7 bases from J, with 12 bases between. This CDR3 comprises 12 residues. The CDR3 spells CASSLAGTGYTF. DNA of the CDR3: TGTGCCAGCAGCCTCGCAGGGACTGGCTACACCTTC.

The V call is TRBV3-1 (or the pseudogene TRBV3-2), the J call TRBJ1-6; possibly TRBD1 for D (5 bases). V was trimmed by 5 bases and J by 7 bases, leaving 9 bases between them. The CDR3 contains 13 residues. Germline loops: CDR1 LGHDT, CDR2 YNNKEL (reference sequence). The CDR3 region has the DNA TGTGCCAGCAGCGGGACCGAGAATTCACCCCTCCACTTT. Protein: CASSGTENSPLHF.

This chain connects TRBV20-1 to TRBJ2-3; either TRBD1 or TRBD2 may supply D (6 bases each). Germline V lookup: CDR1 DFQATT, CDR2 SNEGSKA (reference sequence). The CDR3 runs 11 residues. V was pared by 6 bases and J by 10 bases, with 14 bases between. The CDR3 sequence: CSAGGLASQYF. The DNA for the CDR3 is TGCAGTGCCGGGGGCCTAGCATCGCAGTATTTT.

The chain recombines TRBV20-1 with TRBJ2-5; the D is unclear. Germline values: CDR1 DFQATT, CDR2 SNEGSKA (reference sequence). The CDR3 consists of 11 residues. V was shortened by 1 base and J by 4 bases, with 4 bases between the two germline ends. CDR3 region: CSARGGETQYF. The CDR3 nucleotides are TGCAGTGCTAGAGGTGGAGAGACCCAGTACTTC.